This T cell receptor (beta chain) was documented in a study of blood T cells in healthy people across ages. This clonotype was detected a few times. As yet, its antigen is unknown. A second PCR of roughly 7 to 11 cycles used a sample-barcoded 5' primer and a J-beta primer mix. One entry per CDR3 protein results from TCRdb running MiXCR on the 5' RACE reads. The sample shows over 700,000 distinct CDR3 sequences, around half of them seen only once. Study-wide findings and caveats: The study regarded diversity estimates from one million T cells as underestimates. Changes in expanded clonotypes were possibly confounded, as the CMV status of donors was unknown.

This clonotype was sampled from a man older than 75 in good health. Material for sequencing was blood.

The CDR3 protein is CASSTAGSTSYEQYF. The CDR3 DNA reads as TGTGCCAGCAGCACCGCAGGGTCCACCTCCTACGAGCAGTACTTC. The J gene is TRBJ2-7, the V gene TRBV5-5, with D possibly being TRBD1 (5 bases). The V end was cut by 4 bases, the J end by 0 bases, with 14 bases between. This CDR3 has 15 amino acids. Germline CDR1 and CDR2: SGHKS and YYEKEE (reference sequence).